These T cell receptor beta chains were read from a single sample in a study of T-cell reconstitution after alpha-beta-depleted transplantation in children. TCRdb re-called the PCR reads with MiXCR, one entry per CDR3 protein. The table includes over 550,000 distinct CDR3 sequences, roughly a tenth detected once. Sequences were derived from PBMCs from the stem cell graft donor, sampled from the stem cell graft. These TCRs come from a human donor who donated a stem cell graft to a child with acute myeloid leukemia. CDR3s include the opening cysteine and the closing phenylalanine or tryptophan. Each record gives: J gene, clone size, D gene, V gene, CDR3 DNA, CDR3 protein. A D gene is named only where the DNA matches it firmly. Size is omitted from some rows. Given values are once, few, many or a class for expanded clones.

TRBJ2-7,few,NA,TRBV6-5,TGTGCCAGCAGTTACTCGAAAGGGATCCATTACGAGCAGTACTTC,CASSYSKGIHYEQYF
TRBJ2-1,NA,TRBD2,TRBV28,TGTGCCAGCAATTTAGCGGGACGGTACAATGAGCAGTTCTTC,CASNLAGRYNEQFF
TRBJ1-5,few,NA,TRBV7-2,TGTGCCAGCAGCTTAATGTGGCAGTCGGATAGCAATCAGCCCCAGCATTTT,CASSLMWQSDSNQPQHF
TRBJ2-5,NA,TRBD1,TRBV20-1,TGCAGTGCTAGACTCCGGGACAGGGGGCTCGAGACCCAGTACTTC,CSARLRDRGLETQYF
TRBJ2-1,many,NA,TRBV20-1,TGCAGTGCCCCTTCGAAGCGGGCCCCTCTCAATGAGCAGTTCTTC,CSAPSKRAPLNEQFF
TRBJ2-1,NA,NA,TRBV6-2/TRBV6-3,TGTGCCAGCAGTCTCAGAATCGCCGGGAGTTACGGCAATGAGCAGTTCTTC,CASSLRIAGSYGNEQFF
TRBJ2-2,few,NA,TRBV4-3,TGCGCCAGCAGCCAAGATCCGGGACCTGGAACCGGGGAGCTGTTTTTT,CASSQDPGPGTGELFF
TRBJ2-3,NA,TRBD2,TRBV12-3/TRBV12-4,TGTGCCAGCTGTTTAGAGAATCCGCTAGCGGCACCAACGGGAGATACGCAGTATTTT,CASCLENPLAAPTGDTQYF
TRBJ2-7,few,NA,TRBV5-1,TGCGCCAGCAGCTTGGCCCCCGGGTTCTACGAGCAGTACTTC,CASSLAPGFYEQYF
TRBJ2-7,NA,NA,TRBV7-8,TGTGCCAGCAGCTTAGAGGGGGCCGACGGGGGTTTTTCCTCCTACGAGCAGTACTTC,CASSLEGADGGFSSYEQYF